The rows below give T cell receptor beta chains drawn from one sample of a study of early T cells in non-severe SARS-CoV-2 infection. TCRdb fed the 5' RACE reads into MiXCR, producing one record per CDR3 protein. The data show around 20,000 distinct CDR3 sequences, roughly 4% seen once. The specimen was whole blood. The receptors derive from an adult who was a healthcare worker with PCR-confirmed SARS-CoV-2 infection or an uninfected control (not recorded which). The CDR3 runs from the conserved cysteine through the conserved F or W. Each record gives: clone size, D gene, V gene, J gene, CDR3 length, CDR3 DNA, CDR3 protein. The D gene is left open where the match is weak. Clone size is stated in some rows and not others, as once, few, many or a class when expanded.

many	.	TRBV6-6	TRBJ2-1	14	TGTGCCAGCAGTCCAGGCCGATCCTACAATGAGCAGTTCTTC	CASSPGRSYNEQFF
.	TRBD1	TRBV12-5	TRBJ1-2	17	TGTGCTAGTGGTTTGGCCTACAGGGGGAATCGCGAAGATGGCTACACCTTC	CASGLAYRGNREDGYTF
many	TRBD1	TRBV30	TRBJ1-2	13	TGTGCCAGCCCGGGACAGGGGGCTATTGGCTACACCTTC	CASPGQGAIGYTF
many	TRBD2	TRBV20-1	TRBJ2-1	15	TGCAGTGGTGTGTCGCGGGGGAAATCCTACAATGAGCAGTTCTTC	CSGVSRGKSYNEQFF
.	.	TRBV18	TRBJ1-2	15	TGTGCCAGCTCACCCGGTTCAGGTGACTTCTATGGCTACACCTTC	CASSPGSGDFYGYTF
many	.	TRBV18	TRBJ1-2	13	TGTGCCAGCTCCCCTGACGGATCCTATGGCTACACCTTC	CASSPDGSYGYTF
many	.	TRBV6-6	TRBJ1-2	16	TGTGCCAGCAGTCACCGCGATAGTTTAGGAGACTATGGCTACACCTTC	CASSHRDSLGDYGYTF
many	.	TRBV7-6	TRBJ2-1	16	TGTGCCAGCAGCTTAGACGCGGGGGCCGCCTACAATGAGCAGTTCTTC	CASSLDAGAAYNEQFF
few	.	TRBV7-3	TRBJ2-3	14	TGTGCCAGCAGCTTAGGGTCAAGTGGAGATACGCAGTATTTT	CASSLGSSGDTQYF
many	.	TRBV10-2	TRBJ1-2	11	TGCGCCAGCAGTATCGCAGGGGGCTACACCTTC	CASSIAGGYTF
many	.	TRBV30	TRBJ1-2	13	TGTGCCTTAACTAGGGGCATGGACTATGGCTACACCTTC	CALTRGMDYGYTF
many	.	TRBV30	TRBJ1-6	15	TGTGCCTGGAGTGTACGGGGCGGGGCGAGCTCACCCCTCCACTTT	CAWSVRGGASSPLHF
.	.	TRBV12-3/TRBV12-4	TRBJ2-6	14	TGTGCCAGCAGTCTGGACTCTGGGGCCAACGTCCTGACTTTC	CASSLDSGANVLTF
many	TRBD2	TRBV5-6	TRBJ2-5	16	TGTGCCAGCAGCTTGGAGACTAGCGGGGTTGCGGGGACCCAGTACTTC	CASSLETSGVAGTQYF
many	.	TRBV18	TRBJ1-1	12	TGTGCCAGCTCACGCAAGGGTACTGAAGCTTTCTTT	CASSRKGTEAFF
.	TRBD2	TRBV12-3/TRBV12-4	TRBJ2-3	16	TGTGCCAGCAGCCCGGGACTAGCGGTGGACAGGGATACGCAGTATTTT	CASSPGLAVDRDTQYF
many	.	TRBV7-7	TRBJ2-1	15	TGTGCTAGCAGCTTAGATGAGACAGCGGTTAATGAGCAGTTCTTC	CASSLDETAVNEQFF
many	.	TRBV19	TRBJ2-5	15	TGTGCCAGTAGTATGGGTCAGGGAGGCCAAGAGACCCAGTACTTC	CASSMGQGGQETQYF
.	TRBD2	TRBV10-3	TRBJ2-3	14	TGTGCCATCAGCCCAAGCGGGGGCTCAGATACGCAGTATTTT	CAISPSGGSDTQYF
few	.	TRBV6-1	TRBJ2-7	9	TGTGCCAGCAGTGACGAGCAGTACTTC	CASSDEQYF
medium-sized	.	TRBV12-5	TRBJ1-1	16	TGTGCTAGTGGTTTGGTAATTGCGAAGGGGAACACTGAAGCTTTCTTT	CASGLVIAKGNTEAFF
.	.	TRBV6-1	TRBJ1-6	15	TGTGCCAGCAGTGTGGGGGGTGTCGATAATTCACCCCTCCACTTT	CASSVGGVDNSPLHF
many	.	TRBV29-1	TRBJ2-3	11	TGCAGCGTTGCTTATTCGGATACGCAGTATTTT	CSVAYSDTQYF
many	TRBD2	TRBV7-8	TRBJ2-1	17	TGTGCCAGCAGCTTTCCCGCTAGCGGGGGGATTTACAATGAGCAGTTCTTC	CASSFPASGGIYNEQFF
.	TRBD2	TRBV29-1	TRBJ2-5	16	TGCAGCGTTGAAGTGGCGGCTAGCGGGGGCCAAGAGACCCAGTACTTC	CSVEVAASGGQETQYF
many	.	TRBV12-3/TRBV12-4	TRBJ1-1	13	TGTGCCAGCAGGCAGGCGGGGGCCACTGAAGCTTTCTTT	CASRQAGATEAFF
many	.	TRBV10-1	TRBJ1-1	15	TGCGCCAGCAGTGAAGGTGGTAGTCCAAACACTGAAGCTTTCTTT	CASSEGGSPNTEAFF
many	.	TRBV9	TRBJ1-4	14	TGTGCCAGCAGCGTAGGAGCCTCCTTCGAAAAACTGTTTTTT	CASSVGASFEKLFF
many	TRBD2	TRBV5-5	TRBJ2-7	16	TGTGCCAGCAGCTTGGCAACACCCGGGACTAGTTACGAGCAGTACTTC	CASSLATPGTSYEQYF
many	TRBD1	TRBV12-3/TRBV12-4	TRBJ1-5	16	TGTGCCAGCAGTTCGACCCTTGGGACAGCGAATCAGCCCCAGCATTTT	CASSSTLGTANQPQHF
many	.	TRBV5-1	TRBJ2-2	16	TGCGCCAGCAGTTTGGCCGCAGCTGCGAACACCGGGGAGCTGTTTTTT	CASSLAAAANTGELFF
.	.	TRBV12-3/TRBV12-4	TRBJ1-6	15	TGTGCCAGCAGTTTTCCGACGGGATATAATTCACCCCTCCACTTT	CASSFPTGYNSPLHF
.	.	TRBV2	TRBJ2-3	11	TGTGCCAGCACCCCCACAGATACGCAGTATTTT	CASTPTDTQYF
many	.	TRBV11-2	TRBJ1-2	14	TGTGCCAGCAGCTCCCGGGAGATCCGCTATGGCTACACCTTC	CASSSREIRYGYTF
many	.	TRBV19	TRBJ1-5	14	TGTGCCAGTGACCCCAGGGACGGCAATCAGCCCCAGCATTTT	CASDPRDGNQPQHF
.	.	TRBV6-6	TRBJ2-7	13	TGTGCCAGCAGTTACTCAAGGGCCCACGAGCAGTACTTC	CASSYSRAHEQYF
many	.	TRBV7-6	TRBJ2-7	14	TGTGCCAGCAGCTTAGGTTCCATTTCCTACGAGCAGTACTTC	CASSLGSISYEQYF
many	.	TRBV12-3/TRBV12-4	TRBJ2-4	16	TGTGCCAGCAGTTTAGTAGCCGGGCTAGCCAAAAACATTCAGTACTTC	CASSLVAGLAKNIQYF
many	.	TRBV4-1	TRBJ2-7	14	TGCGCCAGCAGTCCGATGACAGTCTCCTACGAGCAGTACTTC	CASSPMTVSYEQYF
many	TRBD1	TRBV6-1	TRBJ2-7	14	TGTGCCAGCAATCGGGACAGGGGCTCCTACGAGCAGTACTTC	CASNRDRGSYEQYF
many	TRBD1	TRBV10-3	TRBJ2-7	14	TGTGCCATCAGTGAGTCGGGACAGGTCAGGGAGCAGTACTTC	CAISESGQVREQYF
.	.	TRBV30	TRBJ1-2	12	TGTGCCTGGAGTGAGTCAGGGGAAGGCTACACCTTC	CAWSESGEGYTF
few	.	TRBV6-1	TRBJ2-1	11	TGTGCCAGCAGCGGGGGGCAGAAGCAGTTCTTC	CASSGGQKQFF
many	.	TRBV2	TRBJ1-1	13	TGTGCCAGCAAGGAGGGGAGCTGGACTGAAGCTTTCTTT	CASKEGSWTEAFF
medium-sized	TRBD1	TRBV20-1	TRBJ1-4	14	TGCAGTGCTTCCGACAGGGGGCGGAATGAAAAACTGTTTTTT	CSASDRGRNEKLFF
.	.	TRBV6-2/TRBV6-3	TRBJ2-1	15	TGTGCCAGCAGTAAGGGACCCGCCAGTGGGAATGAGCAGTTCTTC	CASSKGPASGNEQFF
many	TRBD2	TRBV20-1	TRBJ2-7	14	TGCAGTGCTAGGGATAGCGGGGGGCCCGCCGAGCAGTACTTC	CSARDSGGPAEQYF
many	.	TRBV7-8	TRBJ2-7	12	TGTGCCAGCAGCTCGCCCCTTAGCGGGCAGTACTTC	CASSSPLSGQYF
many	TRBD2	TRBV6-5	TRBJ2-1	16	TGTGCCAGCAGTCGGTCAGCGGGGAGCTCCTACAATGAGCAGTTCTTC	CASSRSAGSSYNEQFF
.	.	TRBV5-1	TRBJ2-7	13	TGCGCCAGCAACTTAGGGGGTCTGGACGAGCAGTACTTC	CASNLGGLDEQYF
many	.	TRBV20-1	TRBJ2-7	14	TGCAGTGCTAGAGGGGACACAAGCTCCTACGAGCAGTACTTC	CSARGDTSSYEQYF
many	.	TRBV6-6	TRBJ1-5	13	TGTGCCAGCAGTTATGAAACCAATCAGCCCCAGCATTTT	CASSYETNQPQHF
.	.	TRBV10-3	TRBJ2-7	12	TGTGCCATCAGTGAAATGGCGATGGAGCAGTACTTC	CAISEMAMEQYF
many	TRBD1	TRBV5-1	TRBJ1-2	16	TGCGCCAGCAGCTTGACCGGACAGGGAGCTAACTATGGCTACACCTTC	CASSLTGQGANYGYTF
medium-sized	.	TRBV20-1	TRBJ1-5	12	TGCAGTGCTAGGGGGTACAATCAGCCCCAGCATTTT	CSARGYNQPQHF
many	TRBD2	TRBV11-2	TRBJ2-3	15	TGTGCCAGCAGCCCCCCCGCCCCAACTAGCGAGGCGCAGTATTTT	CASSPPAPTSEAQYF
many	TRBD2	TRBV7-6	TRBJ2-1	14	TGTGCCAGCAGCCAAGCGGGGAGCTTTAATGAGCAGTTCTTC	CASSQAGSFNEQFF
.	TRBD1	TRBV6-5	TRBJ1-1	13	TGTGCCAGCAGTTACCGGGACAGGGGCAATGCTTTCTTT	CASSYRDRGNAFF
many	.	TRBV24-1	TRBJ2-1	16	TGTGCCACCAGTGATGCGAGATACGGATTTGCTAATGAGCAGTTCTTC	CATSDARYGFANEQFF